This record looks at one T cell receptor (beta chain) sequence and its context. Its matching antigen is unknown. Only in-frame clones appear in the TCRdb table, and some are missing; sequencing was by immunoSEQ multiplex PCR. The sample yields about 350,000 clones, over 75% seen once. These data are taken from a study of Ad26.COV2.S vaccination and SARS-CoV-2 variants. The overall study: The donor was enrolled in the Ad26.COV2.S arm of the COV1001 trial. Each vaccinee took Ad26.COV2.S intramuscularly, once or twice 56 days apart. Notes on the study in general: An underestimation of total T cell responses may have resulted from the TCR breadth and depth analyses.

V lost 6 bases to trimming and J lost 6 bases, with 12 bases between them. Germline V lookup: CDR1 LNHDA, CDR2 SQIVND (reference sequence). There are 12 residues in the CDR3. Treatment here: roughly 20 received Ad26.COV2.S at low or high dose, single or two shots; 5 received placebo; per-sample allocation not given. The samples were gathered on day 63 after the first injection of vaccine or placebo. This sequence was found in a person aged 18 to 59 who received the Ad26.COV2.S COVID-19 vaccine or a placebo. V and J are TRBV19 and TRBJ2-7; D is perhaps TRBD1 (6 bases). Sample: peripheral blood, taken in a trial of Ad26.COV2.S vaccine versus placebo. The CDR3 loop reads CASSTGLGEQYF. For the CDR3, the DNA is TGTGCCAGTAGCACAGGGTTAGGCGAGCAGTACTTC.